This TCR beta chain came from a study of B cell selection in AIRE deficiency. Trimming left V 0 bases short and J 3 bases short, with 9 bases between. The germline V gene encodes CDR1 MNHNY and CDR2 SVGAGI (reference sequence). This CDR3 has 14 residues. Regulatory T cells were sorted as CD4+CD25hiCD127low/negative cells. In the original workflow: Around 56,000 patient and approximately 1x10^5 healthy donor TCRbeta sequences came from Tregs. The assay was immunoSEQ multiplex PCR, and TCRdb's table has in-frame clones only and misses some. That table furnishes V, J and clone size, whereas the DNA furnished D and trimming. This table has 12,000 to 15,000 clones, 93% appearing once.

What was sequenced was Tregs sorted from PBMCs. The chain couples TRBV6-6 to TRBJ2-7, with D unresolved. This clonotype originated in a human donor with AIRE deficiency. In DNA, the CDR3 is TGTGCCAGCAGTTACTCGATAGGCATCTACGAGCAGTACTTC. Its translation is CASSYSIGIYEQYF.